A selection of T cell receptor beta chains follows, all from one sample in a study of OX40 agonist ivuxolimab in advanced cancers. Produced via immunoSEQ multiplex PCR; TCRdb's table is partial and in-frame only. The sample includes over 70,000 clones, 89% seen only once; the top ten take 0.15% to 0.2%. This specimen consisted of CD4+ or CD8+ T cells sorted from blood, obtained in a trial of the OX40 agonist ivuxolimab. These receptors came from an adult with an advanced solid tumor such as melanoma, head and neck, liver or kidney cancer. Each CDR3 is given with its conserved first and last residue. A D gene is named only where the DNA matches it firmly. The listing skips clone size in some rows; elsewhere it reads once, few, many or a size class.

v_call,j_call,d_call,clone_size,cdr3_aa,cdr3_nt
TRBV30,TRBJ2-5,.,.,CAWRWRDPQETQYF,TGTGCCTGGCGTTGGCGGGACCCACAAGAGACCCAGTACTTC
TRBV7-2,TRBJ1-1,.,.,CASSLERTAIQAFF,TGTGCCAGCAGCTTAGAGAGGACCGCTATTCAAGCTTTCTTT
TRBV28,TRBJ1-3,.,.,CASRREGNTIYF,TGTGCCAGCAGGAGGGAAGGAAACACCATATATTTT
TRBV15,TRBJ1-2,.,once,CATSEQGGYGYTF,TGTGCCACCAGCGAACAGGGAGGCTATGGCTACACCTTC
TRBV7-2,TRBJ1-3,.,.,CASTGRTASGNTIYF,TGTGCCAGCACCGGAAGGACAGCCTCTGGAAACACCATATATTTT
TRBV11-2,TRBJ2-1,TRBD2,.,CASRSLAGRYNEQFF,TGTGCCAGCAGGTCACTAGCGGGACGATACAATGAGCAGTTCTTC
TRBV29-1,TRBJ1-1,.,.,CSVDFSANLNTEAFF,TGCAGCGTTGATTTCTCAGCGAACTTGAACACTGAAGCTTTCTTT
TRBV6-6,TRBJ1-2,.,.,CASSYSGVGNYGYTF,TGTGCCAGCAGTTACTCTGGGGTAGGGAACTATGGCTACACCTTC
TRBV7-6,TRBJ2-3,.,.,CASSLIARGRVTDTQYF,TGTGCCAGCAGCTTAATCGCACGGGGCAGGGTCACAGATACGCAGTATTTT
TRBV29-1,TRBJ1-1,.,.,CSAGQVNTEAFF,TGCAGCGCCGGACAAGTGAACACTGAAGCTTTCTTT
TRBV2,TRBJ1-5,.,.,CASRGTGVFQPQHF,TGTGCCAGCAGGGGGACTGGGGTTTTTCAGCCCCAGCATTTT
TRBV7-8,TRBJ1-5,.,.,CASSPTSRQPQHF,TGTGCCAGCAGCCCCACGAGCCGCCAGCCCCAGCATTTT
TRBV11-2,TRBJ2-1,.,.,CASSSARRGTSFYGEQFF,TGTGCCAGCAGCTCCGCCCGGCGGGGTACTAGTTTTTACGGTGAGCAGTTCTTC
TRBV20-1,TRBJ2-1,.,once,CRASGPDEQFF,TGCAGGGCGTCTGGCCCAGATGAGCAGTTCTTC
TRBV7-2,TRBJ1-2,TRBD1,.,CASSLSGQGIYGYTF,TGTGCCAGCAGCTTGTCGGGACAGGGCATCTATGGCTACACCTTC
TRBV18,TRBJ1-5,TRBD1,.,CASSPGTGAQDQPQHF,TGTGCCAGCTCACCAGGTACAGGGGCGCAGGATCAGCCCCAGCATTTT
TRBV9,TRBJ2-1,TRBD1,.,CASSVTGQGANEQFF,TGTGCCAGCAGCGTCACGGGACAGGGGGCCAATGAGCAGTTCTTC
TRBV27,TRBJ2-7,.,.,CASSSHLGEQYF,TGTGCCAGCAGTTCCCACTTGGGCGAGCAGTACTTC
TRBV7-8,TRBJ2-1,.,few,CASSTRVFNEQFF,TGTGCCAGCAGTACCCGAGTTTTCAATGAGCAGTTCTTC
TRBV6-6,TRBJ2-1,.,.,CASRPDSQTYNEQFF,TGTGCCAGCAGGCCGGACAGCCAAACCTACAATGAGCAGTTCTTC
TRBV11-2,TRBJ1-2,.,.,CASSSPERGYYGYTF,TGTGCCAGCAGCTCCCCTGAGCGAGGGTACTATGGCTACACCTTC
TRBV30,TRBJ2-3,.,.,CAGSPGTTSTDTQYF,TGTGCCGGCTCGCCGGGGACAACTAGCACAGATACGCAGTATTTT
TRBV30,TRBJ1-4,.,.,CAWRGVTLEKLFF,TGTGCCTGGAGGGGCGTGACGTTGGAAAAACTGTTTTTT
TRBV2,TRBJ1-6,.,.,CASSEKVRGNSPLHF,TGTGCCAGCAGTGAAAAGGTCCGGGGGAATTCACCCCTCCACTTT
TRBV15,TRBJ2-5,.,.,CATSQWEAETQYF,TGTGCCACCTCTCAATGGGAGGCAGAGACCCAGTACTTC
TRBV6-5,TRBJ1-2,TRBD1,.,CASSYLRTGGGYGYTF,TGTGCCAGCAGTTACTTACGGACAGGGGGAGGCTATGGCTACACCTTC
TRBV7-9,TRBJ2-5,.,.,CASSLVGWQETQYF,TGTGCCAGCAGCTTAGTCGGGTGGCAAGAGACCCAGTACTTC
TRBV6-5,TRBJ1-2,.,.,CASSYGHSYGYTF,TGTGCCAGCAGTTACGGCCACAGCTATGGCTACACCTTC
TRBV6-5,TRBJ2-1,.,.,CASSYSGDEQFF,TGTGCCAGCAGTTACTCAGGGGATGAGCAGTTCTTC
TRBV5-1,TRBJ1-1,.,.,CASSRAPRGGGNTEAFF,TGCGCCAGCAGCCGGGCGCCCAGGGGAGGGGGGAACACTGAAGCTTTCTTT
TRBV6-1,TRBJ2-3,TRBD1,.,CASRDRVRTDTQYF,TGTGCCAGCAGGGACAGGGTGCGCACAGATACGCAGTATTTT
TRBV9,TRBJ2-7,TRBD2,once,CASSPGLAGNYEQYF,TGTGCCAGCAGCCCCGGACTAGCGGGGAACTACGAGCAGTACTTC
TRBV30,TRBJ1-2,TRBD1,.,CAWSAGQGASGYTF,TGTGCCTGGAGTGCAGGACAGGGGGCGTCTGGCTACACCTTC
TRBV10-3,TRBJ2-2,.,.,CAIRRGGTGELFF,TGTGCCATCAGGAGAGGGGGAACCGGGGAGCTGTTTTTT
TRBV5-1,TRBJ2-2,TRBD2,.,CASSPGLSNTGELFF,TGCGCCAGCAGCCCGGGACTATCGAACACCGGGGAGCTGTTTTTT
TRBV5-4,TRBJ2-5,.,.,CASSSVAKQETQYF,TGTGCCAGCAGCTCCGTTGCCAAGCAAGAGACCCAGTACTTC
TRBV10-3,TRBJ2-1,.,few,CAIRGTGLRYNEQFF,TGTGCCATCAGGGGAACAGGGCTCCGTTACAATGAGCAGTTCTTC
TRBV28,TRBJ2-7,.,.,CASSFQDGVGRYEQYF,TGTGCCAGCAGTTTTCAGGATGGGGTCGGACGCTACGAGCAGTACTTC
TRBV10-3,TRBJ2-5,TRBD1,once,CAISEYGQVETQYF,TGTGCCATCAGTGAATATGGACAGGTAGAGACCCAGTACTTC
TRBV28,TRBJ2-4,TRBD2,.,CASSFRWVRGALAKNIQYF,TGTGCCAGCAGTTTTCGATGGGTGCGGGGGGCCCTAGCCAAAAACATTCAGTACTTC
TRBV11-2,TRBJ1-3,.,.,CASSFYSGNTIYF,TGTGCCAGCAGCTTTTATTCCGGAAACACCATATATTTT
TRBV28,TRBJ2-1,.,.,CASSSGSYYNEQFF,TGTGCCAGCAGTTCAGGGAGCTACTACAATGAGCAGTTCTTC
TRBV6-6,TRBJ1-2,.,.,CASSRTAYGYTF,TGTGCCAGCAGCCGGACAGCCTATGGCTACACCTTC
TRBV5-4,TRBJ2-2,TRBD1,.,CASSSTGTGGAGELFF,TGTGCCAGCAGCTCGACCGGGACAGGGGGAGCCGGGGAGCTGTTTTTT
TRBV10-2,TRBJ1-1,TRBD1,.,CASGRDRGTEAFF,TGCGCCAGCGGCCGGGACAGGGGCACTGAAGCTTTCTTT
TRBV2,TRBJ2-3,.,.,CASWEGPTDTQYF,TGTGCCAGCTGGGAAGGGCCCACAGATACGCAGTATTTT
TRBV5-1,TRBJ2-3,.,.,CASSLWDTSNTDTQYF,TGCGCCAGCAGCCTATGGGACACTTCTAACACAGATACGCAGTATTTT
TRBV5-6,TRBJ1-2,.,.,CASSLEQRLYGYTF,TGTGCCAGCAGCTTGGAACAGAGGCTCTATGGCTACACCTTC
TRBV5-4,TRBJ2-7,.,.,CASSLAGSGGGFHEQYF,TGTGCCAGCAGCTTGGCCGGGTCGGGGGGCGGGTTCCACGAGCAGTACTTC
TRBV28,TRBJ1-5,.,once,CASKGGGSNQPQHF,TGTGCCAGCAAAGGTGGGGGAAGCAATCAGCCCCAGCATTTT
TRBV18,TRBJ2-3,.,.,CASSPPAADTQYF,TGTGCCAGCTCACCACCGGCTGCAGATACGCAGTATTTT
TRBV6-6,TRBJ1-4,.,.,CASRYSRGTTNEKLFF,TGTGCCAGCAGATACTCCAGGGGAACAACTAATGAAAAACTGTTTTTT